What follows are 4 T cell receptor beta chains derived from one specimen sequenced in a study of blood T cells in healthy people across ages. It was with a sample-barcoded 5' primer and a J-beta primer mix that a second PCR of about 7 to 12 cycles was run. Each CDR3 protein gets one entry after TCRdb re-called the 5' RACE reads with MiXCR. The repertoire has about a million distinct CDR3 sequences, less than 45% of them found once; the top ten carry around 14%. The specimen sequenced was blood. The receptors originated from a man younger than 30 in good health.

The chain combines TRBV9 with TRBJ1-2; tentative D call: TRBD1 (5 bases). Trimming left V 3 bases short and J 5 bases short, with 20 bases between. CDR3 length: 16 residues. CDR1 and CDR2 from the germline V gene are SGDLS and YYNGEE. CDR3 DNA: TGTGCCAGCAGCGCACCGTGGGACGGGGGACGGTATGGCTACACCTTC. Encoded protein: CASSAPWDGGRYGYTF.

This clonotype was detected once. Sequence at one end of the junction differs from germline and may be a read error. The chain is built from TRBV27 and TRBJ1-5; D gene ambiguous. The length of the CDR3 is 14 residues. Looked up from germline, CDR1 is MNHEY and CDR2 is SMNVEV (reference sequence). The CDR3 here is CASSSLYSNHPQHF. DNA of the CDR3: TGTGCCAGCAGTTCCCTGTATAGCAATCACCCCCAGCATTTT.

The DNA of the CDR3 is TGCAGTGCTAGAGATCCCAAAGGAGTACGAAAGACCCAGTACTTC. Amino acids: CSARDPKGVRKTQYF. This chain links TRBV20-1 with TRBJ2-7; unclear D gene. The DNA matches TRBJ2-5 better at its end, which makes the J call doubtful. Germline CDR1 is DFQATT and CDR2 is SNEGSKA (reference sequence). The CDR3 length is 15 residues.

The chain links TRBV6-6 to TRBJ1-6; possibly TRBD1 for D (5 bases). V was shortened by 8 bases and J by 10 bases, with 12 bases between the two germline ends. This CDR3 region has 12 residues. Germline assignment: CDR1 MNHNY and CDR2 SVGAGI (reference sequence). The CDR3 reads CASVREGSPLHF. Written as DNA, the CDR3 is TGTGCCAGCGTCAGGGAGGGCTCACCCCTCCACTTT.